These 27 T cell receptor beta chains were all obtained from the same sample, sequenced in a study of cytomegalovirus exposure and HLA in healthy donors. The PCR employed 60 Vbeta primers together with 13 Jbeta primers. TCRdb's table, derived via immunoSEQ multiplex PCR, lists solely in-frame clones and lacks some. Of 85,000 to 100,000 clones in the sample, about four fifths were seen once. Specimen: PBMCs. Every receptor here comes from a male donor in good health and CMV-seropositive.

This clone was observed a single time. This chain links TRBV4-1 with TRBJ1-4; 7 positions match TRBD1. The CDR3 sequence is 15 residues long. Germline CDR1 MGHRA, CDR2 YSYEKL. V shed 5 bases, J shed 7 bases, and the junction held 10 bases outside the gene matches. CDR3: CASSAGDREVEKLFF. The CDR3, as DNA: TGCGCCAGCAGCGCAGGAGACAGGGAGGTTGAAAAACTGTTTTTT.

The rearrangement links TRBV10-3 to TRBJ2-6; TRBD1 aligns across 7 bases. J was trimmed by 0 bases and V by 5 bases; bases with no gene match: 7. The CDR3 consists of 17 residues. Germline values: CDR1 ENHRY, CDR2 SYGVKD. The CDR3 coding sequence is TGTGCCATCAGTAAAGGGACAGACAACTCTGGGGCCAACGTCCTGACTTTC. Its protein product is CAISKGTDNSGANVLTF.

The chain links TRBV4-1 to TRBJ2-1, with D perhaps matching TRBD2 (6 bases). Germline V lookup: CDR1 MGHRA, CDR2 YSYEKL. V dropped 0 bases and J dropped 6 bases, with 15 bases sitting between them. The CDR3 runs to 16 residues. CDR3 in DNA: TGCGCCAGCAGCCAAGATCGGGGGAGCCTTTCCAATGAGCAGTTCTTC. Protein sequence: CASSQDRGSLSNEQFF.

The chain recombines TRBV7-8 with TRBJ1-1, with 7 bases identical to TRBD1. Trimming cost V 2 bases and J 6 bases; bases outside gene matches: 3. The germline CDR1 and CDR2 sequences are SGHVS and FQNEAQ. The CDR3 spans 13 residues. The DNA for the CDR3 is TGTGCCAGCAGCTTAAGGGGACAGTCTGAAGCTTTCTTT. Its protein product is CASSLRGQSEAFF.

V usage is TRBV7-2 and J usage is TRBJ2-7; TRBD1 is a possible D gene (5 bases). Germline V lookup: CDR1 SGHTA, CDR2 FQGNSA. The CDR3 extends over 15 amino acids. The germline V and J ends were trimmed by 5 bases and 6 bases, with 20 bases remaining between them. CDR3 region: CASSTDSAINGEQYF. The CDR3 region has the DNA TGTGCCAGCAGCACCGACAGCGCAATTAACGGCGAGCAGTACTTC. Combining the CDR3 with reference TRBV7-2 and TRBJ2-7 gives the whole variable domain GAGVSQSPSNKVTEKGKDVELRCDPISGHTALYWYRQSLGQGLEFLIYFQGNSAPDKSGLPSDRFSAERTGGSVSTLTIQRTQQEDSAVYLCASSTDSAINGEQYFGPGTRLTVT.

The CDR3 coding sequence is TGTGCCAGCAGCCCTGGACAGCTCAACACAGATACGCAGTATTTT. Amino acid sequence: CASSPGQLNTDTQYF. The chain combines TRBV7-9 with TRBJ2-3; possible D gene TRBD1, 6 bases. The CDR3 consists of 15 residues. Trimming stripped 5 bases from V and 2 bases from J, with 14 bases between. Looked up from germline, CDR1 is SEHNR and CDR2 is FQNEAQ (reference sequence).

V gene TRBV30 combines with J gene TRBJ1-2; D not certain. Germline V gene lookup returns CDR1 GTSNPN and CDR2 SVGIG (reference sequence). The CDR3 totals 11 residues. The V end was cut by 6 bases, the J end by 3 bases, with 8 bases between. The CDR3, as DNA: TGTGCCTGCCCTCGGGACTATGGCTACACCTTC. Its protein product is CACPRDYGYTF.

The chain carries TRBV30 and TRBJ1-5, with unresolved D. The CDR3 covers 16 residues. Germline values: CDR1 GTSNPN, CDR2 SVGIG (reference sequence). The V and J ends lost 2 bases and 5 bases respectively, with 19 bases between them. CDR3 in DNA: TGTGCCTGGAGTTTTCTGGTAGTCTGGTTGGATCAGCCCCAGCATTTT. Protein: CAWSFLVVWLDQPQHF.

The genes are TRBV7-2 and TRBJ1-1; D unclear. V lost 6 bases to trimming and J lost 0 bases, with 11 bases between them. The CDR3 extends over 14 amino acids. From germline, CDR1 is SGHTA and CDR2 FQGNSA. CDR3 region: CASRLPTVNTEAFF. CDR3 in DNA: TGTGCCAGCAGGTTACCAACAGTGAACACTGAAGCTTTCTTT.

The CDR3 DNA sequence: TGCGCCAGCAGCCAAGATGTCGCAGGTCGGTGGGCTGGGCAGTTCTTC. Translation gives CASSQDVAGRWAGQFF. The chain has TRBV4-1 and TRBJ2-1, with D uncertain. The CDR3 loop spans 16 amino acids. The V end lost 0 bases, the J end lost 12 bases, and 21 bases lay between the germline ends. Germline V gene lookup returns CDR1 MGHRA and CDR2 YSYEKL.

This clone was counted once. This chain joins TRBV5-4 and TRBJ1-2; maybe TRBD1 (5 bases). Trimming shortened V by 0 bases and J by 8 bases, and 23 bases separated the two germline ends. Germline CDR1 SGHNT, CDR2 YYREEE (reference sequence). This CDR3 contains 17 residues. The CDR3 here is CASSLGPTGGFGSGYTF. The CDR3 coding sequence is TGTGCCAGCAGCTTGGGACCAACCGGGGGTTTTGGGAGCGGCTACACCTTC. Variable domain in full (rest from reference TRBV5-4 and TRBJ1-2): ETGVTQSPTHLIKTRGQQVTLRCSSQSGHNTVSWYQQALGQGPQFIFQYYREEENGRGNFPPRFSGLQFPNYSSELNVNALELDDSALYLCASSLGPTGGFGSGYTFGSGTRLTVV.

This chain connects TRBV5-6 to TRBJ1-2, with unresolved D. The germline V gene has CDR1 SGHDT and CDR2 YYEEEE. V gave up 0 bases and J gave up 1 base, with 7 bases separating them. CDR3 length: 14 amino acids. The CDR3 loop reads CASSLAPNNYGYTF. In DNA form, the CDR3 reads TGTGCCAGCAGCTTGGCCCCTAATAACTATGGCTACACCTTC.

This clone appeared a single time. CDR3 nucleotide sequence: TGTGCCAGCTCACAGACAGGGGTAAATTCACCCCTCCACTTT. It encodes CASSQTGVNSPLHF. The chain joins TRBV18 to TRBJ1-6; 8 nucleotides match TRBD1. CDR1 and CDR2 from the germline V gene are KGHSH and LQKENI. V lost 4 bases to trimming and J lost 7 bases; unmatched junction nucleotides: 3. This CDR3 is built from 14 residues.

The rearrangement joins TRBV2 to TRBJ1-5, with a tentative D call TRBD1 (6 bases). This CDR3 region has 15 residues. Looked up from germline, CDR1 is SNHLY and CDR2 is FYNNEI. Trimming shortened V by 5 bases and J by 4 bases, and 15 bases separated the two germline ends. The CDR3 DNA reads TGTGCCAGCAGTCCGCGGACAGCCCTTAATCAGCCCCAGCATTTT. The encoded protein is CASSPRTALNQPQHF.

V gene TRBV28 combines with J gene TRBJ2-1; 10 bases match TRBD1. The V gene's germline CDR1 is MDHEN and CDR2 SYDVKM. The V segment lost 5 bases and the J segment 4 bases; nucleotides outside the gene matches: 14. The CDR3 totals 18 residues. The CDR3 DNA sequence: TGTGCCAGCAGTCCACCCCCCTGGACAGGGGGACGGTACAATGAGCAGTTCTTC. This translates into CASSPPPWTGGRYNEQFF.

A few counts support this clone. The chain uses TRBV7-2 and TRBJ2-3, with 10 positions matching TRBD1. This CDR3 region has 15 residues. The V and J ends lost 6 bases and 4 bases, in that order; junction bases with no gene match: 7. The germline V gene encodes CDR1 SGHTA and CDR2 FQGNSA. The CDR3 loop is CASSLSGTGADTQYF. The CDR3 DNA follows: TGTGCCAGCAGTCTTTCCGGGACAGGGGCAGATACGCAGTATTTT.

The J gene is TRBJ2-7, the V gene TRBV2, with 13 bases that match TRBD2. Germline V gene data show CDR1 as SNHLY and CDR2 as FYNNEI. J gave up 2 bases and V 7 bases, and 5 bases lay outside the gene matches. The CDR3 loop spans 15 amino acids. The CDR3 nucleotides read TGTGCCAGCATGCTGACTAGCGGGGGGACCTACGAGCAGTACTTC. Amino acids: CASMLTSGGTYEQYF.

The V gene is TRBV11-3, the J gene TRBJ1-1; 7 nucleotides line up with TRBD1. V lost 4 bases and J lost 11; bases outside the gene matches: 10. The CDR3 runs 13 residues. Looked up from germline, CDR1 is SGHNT and CDR2 is YENEEA. CDR3 sequence: CASSYRWTGGAFF. The CDR3 DNA is TGTGCCAGCAGCTATAGGTGGACAGGTGGGGCTTTCTTT.

The V call is TRBV4-3, the J call TRBJ1-2; 8 bases map to TRBD1. Germline V CDR1 and CDR2: LGHNA, YSLEER. CDR3 size: 15 residues. V lost 1 base, J lost 8 bases, and 9 bases stayed unmatched. The CDR3 loop is CASSQARTGQGGYTF. The CDR3, as DNA: TGCGCCAGCAGCCAAGCTAGAACCGGACAGGGAGGCTACACCTTC.

The rearrangement joins TRBV19 to TRBJ2-5; TRBD1 matches 12 bases. The germline V gene encodes CDR1 LNHDA and CDR2 SQIVND (reference sequence). The V and J ends lost 6 bases and 7 bases, in that order; junction bases with no gene match: 9. The CDR3 sequence is 15 residues long. The CDR3 region is CASSRPGQGAGTQYF. The DNA of the CDR3 is TGTGCCAGTAGCCGACCGGGACAGGGGGCGGGGACCCAGTACTTC.

Notes on this clone: The same CDR3 can be traced to other DNA sequences in this sample. The chain links TRBV5-4 to TRBJ2-5; 7 bases match TRBD1. The trim removed 4 bases at V and 1 base at J, leaving 1 base unmatched. The CDR3 is 13 residues long. Germline V gene lookup returns CDR1 SGHNT and CDR2 YYREEE (reference sequence). CDR3 coding DNA: TGTGCCAGCAGCCGGGACAGCCAAGAGACCCAGTACTTC. This codes for CASSRDSQETQYF. Full variable domain (missing parts from reference TRBV5-4 and TRBJ2-5): ETGVTQSPTHLIKTRGQQVTLRCSSQSGHNTVSWYQQALGQGPQFIFQYYREEENGRGNFPPRFSGLQFPNYSSELNVNALELDDSALYLCASSRDSQETQYFGPGTRLLVL.

V is TRBV2 and J is TRBJ2-5, with a possible D match to TRBD2 (6 bases). This CDR3 has 12 amino acids. Germline-derived CDR1 and CDR2 are SNHLY and FYNNEI. Trimming pared 7 bases from V and 5 bases from J, leaving 11 bases between. DNA of the CDR3: TGTGCCAGCATGGGGGGTCGGGAGACCCAGTACTTC. Translating gives CASMGGRETQYF.

The rearrangement joins TRBV30 to TRBJ1-5; a possible D gene is TRBD1 (5 bases). This CDR3 is built from 15 residues. The germline V gene encodes CDR1 GTSNPN and CDR2 SVGIG (reference sequence). V was trimmed by 0 bases and J by 7 bases, leaving 16 bases between them. CDR3: CAWSVAGAGRQPQHF. The CDR3 nucleotides read TGTGCCTGGAGTGTAGCCGGGGCAGGGAGGCAGCCCCAGCATTTT.

The V gene is TRBV9, the J gene TRBJ2-7; 14 nucleotides match TRBD2. The CDR3 runs 16 residues. V gave up 3 bases and J gave up 5 bases; unmatched junction bases: 7. Germline loops: CDR1 SGDLS, CDR2 YYNGEE. CDR3 amino acids: CASSGRLAGGPDEQYF. CDR3 DNA: TGTGCCAGCAGCGGGAGACTAGCGGGGGGGCCCGACGAGCAGTACTTC. Filled out from reference TRBV9 and TRBJ2-7, the complete variable domain reads DSGVTQTPKHLITATGQRVTLRCSPRSGDLSVYWYQQSLDQGLQFLIQYYNGEERAKGNILERFSAQQFPDLHSELNLSSLELGDSALYFCASSGRLAGGPDEQYFGPGTRLTVT.

The sample holds a few counts of this clone. The V call is TRBV6-1, the J call TRBJ2-7; 7 positions match TRBD1. CDR1 and CDR2 from the germline V gene are MNHNS and SASEGT. The junction had 7 bases not matched to a gene; V was cut back by 5 bases and J by 3 bases. The CDR3 has 14 amino acids. CDR3 in DNA: TGTGCCAGCAGTCCTGCCGGGACAGACTACGAGCAGTACTTC. Its translation: CASSPAGTDYEQYF.

The DNA for the CDR3 is TGTGCCAGCAGCGCAACCGGGACAGCTCAGCCCCAGCATTTT. As protein: CASSATGTAQPQHF. V is TRBV7-2 and J is TRBJ1-5, with 7 bases lining up with TRBD1. CDR3 length: 14 amino acids. V dropped 5 bases and J dropped 6; count of bases not matched to a gene: 7. Per the germline V gene, CDR1 is SGHTA and CDR2 is FQGNSA.

The chain has TRBV7-6 and TRBJ2-7; weak D call: TRBD1 (6 bases). Germline-derived CDR1 and CDR2 are SGHVS and FNYEAQ. Between the trimmed V and J ends, which lost 1 base and 3 bases, there was a span of 13 bases. This CDR3 comprises 15 residues. The CDR3 region is CASSLEVTGVYEQYF. The CDR3 nucleotides are TGTGCCAGCAGCTTAGAAGTGACAGGAGTCTACGAGCAGTACTTC.